These 29 T cell receptor beta chains came from one sample sequenced in a study of OX40 agonist ivuxolimab in advanced cancers. The data were produced by immunoSEQ multiplex PCR, yet TCRdb's version contains in-frame clones alone and is incomplete. Found here are roughly 15,000 clones, around 80% of them singletons; the top ten hold under 2.5%. This specimen consisted of CD4+ or CD8+ T cells sorted from blood, obtained in a trial of the OX40 agonist ivuxolimab. These receptors were obtained from an adult with an advanced solid tumor such as melanoma, head and neck, liver or kidney cancer.

The table lists this clone with a few counts. The chain has TRBV27 and TRBJ1-4; the D is unclear. Germline V gives CDR1 MNHEY, CDR2 SMNVEV (reference sequence). This CDR3 has 15 amino acids. Trimming removed 3 bases from V and 0 bases from J, with 8 bases in between. CDR3 bases: TGTGCCAGCAGTTTGCGGGTGACAACTAATGAAAAACTGTTTTTT. Translating it yields CASSLRVTTNEKLFF.

The chain is built from TRBV7-2 and TRBJ2-4; D may be TRBD2 (7 bases). The CDR3 sequence is 15 residues long. Germline V gene sequence: CDR1 SGHTA, CDR2 FQGNSA. V dropped 5 bases and J dropped 8 bases, with 19 bases sitting between them. CDR3 sequence: CASSPEGGGWDIQYF. The CDR3 coding sequence is TGTGCCAGCAGCCCCGAAGGGGGAGGGTGGGACATTCAGTACTTC.

V usage is TRBV7-8 and J usage is TRBJ1-5; 7 bases map to TRBD1. The germline CDR1 and CDR2 sequences are SGHVS and FQNEAQ. The ends lost 1 base at V and 0 bases at J; junction bases unmatched: 9. The CDR3 runs to 18 residues. The CDR3 coding sequence is TGTGCCAGCAGCTTAGAATCAGGGGGGGGATATAGCAATCAGCCCCAGCATTTT. Translation: CASSLESGGGYSNQPQHF. Complete variable domain (other parts from reference TRBV7-8 and TRBJ1-5): GAGVSQSPRYKVAKRGQDVALRCDPISGHVSLFWYQQALGQGPEFLTYFQNEAQLDKSGLPSDRFFAERPEGSVSTLKIQRTQQEDSAVYLCASSLESGGGYSNQPQHFGDGTRLSIL.

The chain joins TRBV30 to TRBJ1-3, with a possible D match to TRBD1 (5 bases). Trimming took 0 bases from V and 8 from J, leaving 11 bases between them. Germline V CDR1 and CDR2: GTSNPN, SVGIG (reference sequence). CDR3 length equals 13 residues. The CDR3 reads CAWSVAGADTIYF. In nucleotides, the CDR3 is TGTGCCTGGAGTGTCGCCGGGGCGGACACCATATATTTT.

This sequence joins TRBV11-2 and TRBJ2-5; D not resolved. Germline lookup yields CDR1 SGHAT and CDR2 FQNNGV. Trimming shortened V by 1 base and J by 1 base, and 7 bases separated the two germline ends. This CDR3 is built from 14 residues. This CDR3 reads CASSLGGGQETQYF. The CDR3 DNA is TGTGCCAGCAGCTTAGGCGGCGGCCAAGAGACCCAGTACTTC.

This clone came up once. The gene calls are TRBV5-1 and TRBJ2-1; TRBD2 aligns across 12 bases. V was clipped by 4 bases and J by 7 bases; unmatched bases: 3. CDR3 length: 14 amino acids. Germline-derived CDR1 and CDR2 are SGHRS and YFSETQ. The CDR3 loop reads CASSPTSGRNEQFF. The CDR3, as DNA: TGCGCCAGCAGCCCGACTAGCGGGAGAAATGAGCAGTTCTTC.

Written as DNA, the CDR3 is TGCGCCAGCAGCCAGCTTAGCGGGAGCTCCTACGAGCAGTACTTC. The encoded protein is CASSQLSGSSYEQYF. The chain links TRBV4-1 to TRBJ2-7, with TRBD2 matching 9 bases. The CDR3 spans 15 residues. V gave up 3 bases and J gave up 0 bases; unmatched junction bases: 3. The V gene's germline CDR1 is MGHRA and CDR2 YSYEKL.

The chain combines TRBV10-3 with TRBJ2-6; D not resolved. In germline, CDR1 is ENHRY, CDR2 SYGVKD. The ends were cut back, 10 bases at V and 0 bases at J, with 16 bases in the middle. The CDR3 has 16 residues. This CDR3 reads CATTRSVDSGANVLTF. CDR3 bases: TGTGCCACTACACGGTCAGTCGACTCTGGGGCCAACGTCCTGACTTTC.

This chain uses TRBV7-9 with TRBJ1-2; 9 nucleotides match TRBD1. CDR1 SEHNR and CDR2 FQNEAQ come from the germline V gene (reference sequence). The CDR3 contains 14 residues. J was trimmed by 1 base and V by 3 bases; bases with no gene match: 0. CDR3 loop: CASSLGQGNYGYTF. The CDR3 nucleotides are TGTGCCAGCAGCTTGGGACAGGGTAACTATGGCTACACCTTC.

The rearrangement uses TRBV28 and TRBJ1-2; maybe TRBD1 (6 bases). This CDR3 contains 14 residues. The germline V gene has CDR1 MDHEN and CDR2 SYDVKM. V shed 2 bases and J shed 7 bases, with 14 bases lying between them. CDR3 amino acids: CASSLDIQGGGYTF. DNA of the CDR3: TGTGCCAGCAGTTTAGACATACAGGGAGGTGGCTACACCTTC.

The chain carries TRBV5-1 and TRBJ2-1; 7 bases are a match to TRBD1. J was trimmed by 7 bases and V by 5 bases; bases with no gene match: 12. The CDR3 consists of 15 residues. The V gene's germline CDR1 is SGHRS and CDR2 YFSETQ. CDR3 sequence reads: CASRVSGGAINEQFF. The CDR3 DNA follows: TGCGCCAGCAGGGTGTCAGGGGGAGCTATTAATGAGCAGTTCTTC.

With respect to this clone: Other DNA variants within this sample encode the same CDR3. The genes are TRBV19 and TRBJ2-2, with D perhaps being TRBD1 or TRBD2 (7 bases each). Germline lookup yields CDR1 LNHDA and CDR2 SQIVND (reference sequence). Between the trimmed V and J ends, which lost 3 bases and 8 bases, there was a span of 16 bases. This CDR3 is built from 15 residues. The CDR3 DNA reads as TGTGCCAGTAGTATTCGGCAGGGGGGGGCTGGGGAGCTGTTTTTT. Its translation is CASSIRQGGAGELFF.

The sample holds one count of this clone. This rearrangement joins TRBV27 to TRBJ2-1; no firm D call. This CDR3 has 16 amino acids. V lost 5 bases and J lost 0, with 14 bases in between. Per the germline V gene, CDR1 is MNHEY and CDR2 is SMNVEV (reference sequence). CDR3 nucleotide sequence: TGTGCCAGCAGTCCCCGTGGTACGAGCTCCTACAATGAGCAGTTCTTC. It encodes CASSPRGTSSYNEQFF.

V usage is TRBV6-5 and J usage is TRBJ1-2; the D is unclear. The CDR3 runs to 15 residues. The V end was cut by 0 bases, the J end by 8 bases, with 16 bases between. Germline-derived CDR1 and CDR2 are MNHEY and SVGAGI. For the CDR3, the DNA is TGTGCCAGCAGTTACTCGGACGACTCCCCTAGAGGCTACACCTTC. Its translation: CASSYSDDSPRGYTF.

The V call is TRBV14, the J call TRBJ1-2; maybe TRBD1 (5 bases). Trimming took off 4 bases at V and 8 bases at J, with 17 bases between the two ends. CDR1 and CDR2 (germline): SGHDN, FVKESK. This CDR3 contains 14 residues. The CDR3 loop reads CASSRGSPLGGYTF. DNA of the CDR3: TGTGCCAGCAGCCGGGGCAGCCCGCTCGGGGGCTACACCTTC.

This chain links TRBV5-5 with TRBJ2-2; D is tentatively TRBD1 or TRBD2 (5 bases each). CDR1 and CDR2 (germline): SGHKS, YYEKEE (reference sequence). The CDR3 loop spans 14 amino acids. Trimming took 5 bases from V and 8 from J, leaving 16 bases between them. CDR3 protein: CASRRDPNLGELFF. DNA for the CDR3: TGTGCCAGCAGACGGGACCCCAACCTTGGGGAGCTGTTTTTT.

The CDR3 is CASSPTPSPGEQYF. The CDR3 coding sequence is TGTGCCAGCAGCCCCACACCCTCACCTGGGGAGCAGTACTTC. This chain uses TRBV7-7 with TRBJ2-7; no definite D call. The CDR3 sequence is 14 residues long. Germline V lookup: CDR1 SSHAT, CDR2 FNYEAQ (reference sequence). V was trimmed by 5 bases and J by 7 bases, leaving 18 bases between them.

This rearrangement joins TRBV2 to TRBJ1-5; D is unclear. Trimming left V 6 bases short and J 0 bases short, with 6 bases between. The CDR3 contains 13 residues. In germline, CDR1 is SNHLY, CDR2 FYNNEI. This CDR3 is CASRGYSNQPQHF. In DNA, the CDR3 is TGTGCCAGCAGAGGATATAGCAATCAGCCCCAGCATTTT.

This clone was counted between two and nine times. The chain couples TRBV7-2 to TRBJ2-3; D uncertain. The ends were cut back, 5 bases at V and 9 bases at J, with 15 bases in the middle. In germline, CDR1 is SGHTA, CDR2 FQGNSA. The CDR3 has 13 amino acids. This CDR3 reads CASSTQEIGTQYF. CDR3 DNA sequence: TGTGCCAGCAGCACCCAGGAAATAGGGACGCAGTATTTT.

The V call is TRBV11-2, the J call TRBJ2-6; D possibly uses TRBD1 or TRBD2 (5 bases each). From germline, CDR1 is SGHAT and CDR2 FQNNGV. V dropped 1 base and J dropped 2 bases, with 12 bases sitting between them. The CDR3 has 17 amino acids. CDR3 region: CASSLGWTGPGANVLTF. The CDR3 DNA follows: TGTGCCAGCAGCTTAGGGTGGACGGGGCCTGGGGCCAACGTCCTGACTTTC.

In nucleotides, the CDR3 is TGTGCCAGCAGCAACAGGGGAGCTAATGAAAAACTGTTTTTT. Its protein is CASSNRGANEKLFF. The chain combines TRBV6-6 with TRBJ1-4, with TRBD1 matching 7 bases. Germline loops: CDR1 MNHNY, CDR2 SVGAGI (reference sequence). J gave up 3 bases and V 6 bases, and 4 bases lay outside the gene matches. The CDR3 extends over 14 amino acids.

This clone was seen a single time. The gene calls are TRBV4-1 and TRBJ1-5; D possibly corresponds to TRBD1 (5 bases). This CDR3 comprises 15 residues. CDR1 and CDR2 from the germline V gene are MGHRA and YSYEKL. Trimming left V 1 base short and J 2 bases short, with 9 bases between. CDR3 loop: CASSQGRAGNQPQHF. CDR3 bases: TGCGCCAGCAGCCAAGGCAGGGCAGGCAATCAGCCCCAGCATTTT.

The chain links TRBV7-8 to TRBJ1-2; D perhaps matches TRBD1 (5 bases). The V end lost 4 bases, the J end lost 2 bases, and 14 bases lay between the germline ends. Germline V gene lookup returns CDR1 SGHVS and CDR2 FQNEAQ. This CDR3 comprises 15 residues. The chain's CDR3 is CASSSFSGTNYGYTF. CDR3 DNA sequence: TGTGCCAGCAGCTCATTTAGTGGGACCAACTATGGCTACACCTTC.

The V call is TRBV14, the J call TRBJ2-3; TRBD1 matches at 8 bases. The CDR3 spans 15 residues. From germline, CDR1 is SGHDN and CDR2 FVKESK. The V gene end was trimmed by 3 bases and the J gene end by 3 bases; junction bases not matched to a gene: 5. CDR3 loop: CASSHIGQGTDTQYF. In DNA, the CDR3 is TGTGCCAGCAGCCATATTGGACAGGGAACAGATACGCAGTATTTT. The full variable domain, completed using reference TRBV14 and TRBJ2-3, is EAGVTQFPSHSVIEKGQTVTLRCDPISGHDNLYWYRRVMGKEIKFLLHFVKESKQDESGMPNNRFLAERTGGTYSTLKVQPAELEDSGVYFCASSHIGQGTDTQYFGPGTRLTVL.

The rearrangement links TRBV28 to TRBJ1-5; tentative D call: TRBD1 (5 bases). Germline V CDR1 and CDR2: MDHEN, SYDVKM. V was shortened by 7 bases and J by 7 bases, with 14 bases between the two germline ends. The CDR3 extends over 13 amino acids. DNA for the CDR3: TGTGCCAGCACCGACGGGGGAAGACAGCCCCAGCATTTT. Translated: CASTDGGRQPQHF.

This chain's CDR3 is CASSLRTGGYGYTF. The CDR3 DNA follows: TGTGCCAGCAGTTTAAGGACAGGGGGCTATGGCTACACCTTC. V gene TRBV28 combines with J gene TRBJ1-2; TRBD1 matches at 10 bases. This CDR3 has 14 amino acids. Germline lookup yields CDR1 MDHEN and CDR2 SYDVKM. The V segment lost 2 bases and the J segment 4 bases; nucleotides outside the gene matches: 1.

The chain links TRBV27 to TRBJ2-6; D is unclear. The V and J ends lost 7 bases and 1 base respectively, with 8 bases between them. From germline, CDR1 is MNHEY and CDR2 SMNVEV (reference sequence). CDR3 size: 14 residues. CDR3 sequence: CASTQLSGANVLTF. CDR3 bases: TGTGCCAGCACGCAGCTATCTGGGGCCAACGTCCTGACTTTC.

The CDR3 region has the DNA TGTGGGACGTGTGGCAGCTATAATTCACCCCTCCACTTT. It encodes CGTCGSYNSPLHF. The chain links TRBV28 to TRBJ1-6; D ambiguous. The CDR3 sequence is 13 residues long. The germline gives CDR1 MDHEN, CDR2 SYDVKM.

The genes are TRBV7-9 and TRBJ1-2, with TRBD1 as a possible D gene (5 bases). The CDR3 has 14 residues. With 5 bases removed from V and 0 bases from J, the gap between germline ends came to 10 bases. CDR1 and CDR2 (germline): SEHNR, FQNEAQ (reference sequence). The CDR3 region has the DNA TGTGCCAGCAGCCCCAGGGAGACTAACTATGGCTACACCTTC. Protein: CASSPRETNYGYTF.